The next 25 T cell receptor beta chains were all read from a single sample in a study of blood T cell repertoires in COVID-19. Libraries were prepared by immunoSEQ multiplex PCR; TCRdb keeps only in-frame clonotypes and omits some of them. The sample holds some 400,000 clones, around 87% seen once. Sequenced: peripheral blood. The receptor source for this set is a woman aged 55-69 years with COVID-19, enrolled during active disease.

This clone was detected only a few times. The chain is built from TRBV5-8 and TRBJ1-5; weak D call: TRBD1 (5 bases). Trimming removed 0 bases from V and 1 base from J, with 17 bases in between. CDR1 is SGHTS, CDR2 YDEGEE, per germline. The CDR3 contains 18 residues. As DNA, the CDR3 is TGTGCCAGCAGCTTGGCCCAGGGAACGTATGTGAGCAATCAGCCCCAGCATTTT. This sequence encodes CASSLAQGTYVSNQPQHF.

J is TRBJ1-2 and V is TRBV5-1, with TRBD1 identical over 7 bases. The J segment lost 4 bases and the V segment lost 4 bases, leaving 7 bases of the junction unmatched. CDR1 and CDR2 from the germline V gene are SGHRS and YFSETQ. The CDR3 contains 14 residues. The CDR3 sequence: CASSPGTAFYGYTF. Written as DNA, the CDR3 is TGCGCCAGCAGCCCTGGGACAGCATTCTATGGCTACACCTTC.

The J gene is TRBJ2-7, the V gene TRBV14; 8 nucleotides line up with TRBD2. The V gene's germline CDR1 is SGHDN and CDR2 FVKESK. Losses at the gene ends were 0 bases for V and 7 bases for J; bases not matched to a gene: 5. This CDR3 contains 14 residues. CDR3 loop: CASSQDQRGLEQYF. The CDR3 DNA follows: TGTGCCAGCAGCCAAGATCAGCGGGGGCTGGAGCAGTACTTC.

The table lists this clone with a count of one. Other DNA sequences in the same sample also yield this CDR3. The gene calls are TRBV4-1 and TRBJ1-2, with 9 bases aligning to TRBD1. Germline-derived CDR1 and CDR2 are MGHRA and YSYEKL. The CDR3 is made up of 14 amino acids. Trimming at V came to 4 bases and at J to 3 bases, leaving 3 bases not matched to a gene. CDR3 coding DNA: TGCGCCAGCAGCCGCAGGGACAGGGACTATGGCTACACCTTC. It codes for CASSRRDRDYGYTF.

This chain uses TRBV2 with TRBJ2-3, with 8 nucleotides matching TRBD1. Losses at the gene ends were 5 bases for V and 2 bases for J; bases not matched to a gene: 9. Germline CDR1 is SNHLY and CDR2 is FYNNEI. The CDR3 totals 16 residues. For the CDR3, the DNA is TGTGCCAGCAGTCTTGGGACAGGAATAAACACAGATACGCAGTATTTT. Protein sequence: CASSLGTGINTDTQYF.

The V call is TRBV6-6, the J call TRBJ2-6; no clear D gene. V shed 0 bases and J shed 0 bases, with 6 bases lying between them. Germline CDR1 MNHNY, CDR2 SVGAGI (reference sequence). The CDR3 length is 16 residues. The CDR3 DNA sequence: TGTGCCAGCAGTTACTCTGTTAACTCTGGGGCCAACGTCCTGACTTTC. It encodes CASSYSVNSGANVLTF.

This clone was seen at least ten times. V and J are TRBV27 and TRBJ2-1, with D perhaps matching TRBD2 (5 bases). CDR1 is MNHEY and CDR2 is SMNVEV in the germline V gene (reference sequence). Trimming left V 1 base short and J 4 bases short, with 11 bases between. This CDR3 contains 15 residues. In DNA form, the CDR3 reads TGTGCCAGCAGTTTATTGCTAGCAGAATACAATGAGCAGTTCTTC. Translating it yields CASSLLLAEYNEQFF.

The rearrangement joins TRBV6-5 to TRBJ2-2, with D perhaps matching TRBD1 (6 bases). CDR1 is MNHEY, CDR2 SVGAGI, per germline. Trimming took off 8 bases at V and 4 bases at J, with 14 bases between the two ends. CDR3 length: 14 residues. The CDR3 here is CASERQDSTGELFF. CDR3 DNA: TGTGCCAGCGAGCGACAGGATAGCACCGGGGAGCTGTTTTTT.

The chain joins TRBV5-1 to TRBJ2-7; 8 bases agree with TRBD2. The CDR3 has 15 amino acids. V dropped 4 bases and J dropped 0; count of bases not matched to a gene: 6. CDR1 is SGHRS and CDR2 is YFSETQ in the germline V gene. The DNA for the CDR3 is TGCGCCAGCAGCGAGACGGGGGGGACCTCCTACGAGCAGTACTTC. This codes for CASSETGGTSYEQYF.

The rearrangement links TRBV19 to TRBJ1-1; D remains ambiguous. Trimming left V 4 bases short and J 0 bases short, with 9 bases between. The V gene's germline CDR1 is LNHDA and CDR2 SQIVND (reference sequence). CDR3 length equals 14 residues. The CDR3, as DNA: TGTGCCAGTAGTAAGAGCCTGGTGAACACTGAAGCTTTCTTT. It specifies CASSKSLVNTEAFF.

The CDR3 DNA reads as TGTGCCAGCAGTTTGGAAGGGGCGCGCACTGAAGCTTTCTTT. This translates into CASSLEGARTEAFF. The chain uses TRBV27 and TRBJ1-1, with D possibly TRBD1 on 5 matching bases. The CDR3 loop spans 14 amino acids. Trimming cost V 3 bases and J 4 bases, with 12 bases left between them. From germline, CDR1 is MNHEY and CDR2 SMNVEV (reference sequence).

This clone was seen only a few times. This chain uses TRBV12-3 or TRBV12-4 with TRBJ1-2; D call uncertain. CDR3 length: 12 residues. The V end was cut by 6 bases, the J end by 8 bases, with 13 bases between. CDR3 coding DNA: TGTGCCAGCAGCCCCGGAGGTGGCGGCTACACCTTC. As protein: CASSPGGGGYTF.

The table lists this clone with a few counts. The chain carries TRBV29-1 and TRBJ1-3, with 9 bases aligning to TRBD1. J lost 4 bases, V lost 6 bases, and 4 bases had no gene match. The CDR3 runs 13 residues. Germline CDR1 is SQVTM and CDR2 is ANQGSEA. In DNA, the CDR3 is TGCAGCGTCCACAGGGGGCCCGGAAACACCATATATTTT. It specifies CSVHRGPGNTIYF.

This clone has a handful of counts. The chain employs TRBV5-1 and TRBJ2-3; the match to TRBD2 covers 12 bases. CDR3 length: 15 amino acids. The V gene end was trimmed by 3 bases and the J gene end by 3 bases; junction bases not matched to a gene: 2. Germline CDR1 reads SGHRS; CDR2 reads YFSETQ. CDR3 sequence reads: CASSSGTSGTDTQYF. The CDR3 nucleotides are TGCGCCAGCAGCTCCGGGACTAGCGGGACAGATACGCAGTATTTT.

The V gene is TRBV25-1, the J gene TRBJ1-4; 8 positions match TRBD1. This CDR3 has 15 residues. CDR1 and CDR2 (germline): MGHDK, SYGVNS. The ends lost 6 bases at V and 0 bases at J; junction bases unmatched: 3. The CDR3 sequence: CASSVRGPTNEKLFF. The CDR3 DNA reads TGTGCCAGCAGCGTCAGGGGGCCAACTAATGAAAAACTGTTTTTT.

The J gene is TRBJ2-7, the V gene TRBV7-9, with TRBD1 matching over 7 bases. CDR3 size: 15 residues. Germline assignment: CDR1 SEHNR and CDR2 FQNEAQ (reference sequence). The junction had 7 bases not matched to a gene; V was cut back by 5 bases and J by 0 bases. The CDR3 sequence: CASSVTGTVSYEQYF. The CDR3 DNA reads as TGTGCCAGCAGCGTTACCGGGACAGTCTCCTACGAGCAGTACTTC.

This clone was counted once. The genes are TRBV23-1 and TRBJ1-1; possibly TRBD1 for D (6 bases). TRBV23-1 is an ORF; its function is uncertain. This CDR3 is 15 amino acids long. V shed 0 bases and J shed 5 bases, with 13 bases lying between them. The CDR3, as DNA: TGCGCCAGCAGTCAATCTGGGGGGGCCAGGACTGAAGCTTTCTTT. Its protein product is CASSQSGGARTEAFF.

CDR3 sequence reads: CASSLFDRIISWHTF. The DNA for the CDR3 is TGTGCCAGCAGTTTATTTGACAGAATTATATCTTGGCACACCTTC. The chain carries TRBV28 and TRBJ1-2; a possible D gene is TRBD1 (5 bases). Germline assignment: CDR1 MDHEN and CDR2 SYDVKM. The length of the CDR3 is 15 residues. V gave up 1 base and J gave up 12 bases, with 21 bases separating them.

The genes are TRBV9 and TRBJ1-1; unclear D gene. Trimming pared 3 bases from V and 4 bases from J, leaving 10 bases between. From germline, CDR1 is SGDLS and CDR2 YYNGEE. This CDR3 has 13 residues. The CDR3 DNA is TGTGCCAGCAGCGCATTAGGAGGCACTGAAGCTTTCTTT. It codes for CASSALGGTEAFF.

The CDR3 spells CASSWGLPQQAFF. The CDR3 coding sequence is TGTGCCAGCAGCTGGGGACTCCCTCAGCAAGCTTTCTTT. The rearrangement uses TRBV5-6 and TRBJ1-1, with D possibly matching TRBD1 (5 bases). The V end lost 3 bases, the J end lost 9 bases, and 15 bases lay between the germline ends. The CDR3 covers 13 residues. Per germline, CDR1 SGHDT and CDR2 YYEEEE.

The rearrangement uses TRBV18 and TRBJ2-1; D may be TRBD1 (5 bases). V was shortened by 1 base and J by 7 bases, with 11 bases between the two germline ends. Looked up from germline, CDR1 is KGHSH and CDR2 is LQKENI. This CDR3 contains 14 residues. CDR3 in amino acids: CASSPLGVRNEQFF. For the CDR3, the DNA is TGTGCCAGCTCACCACTAGGGGTAAGAAATGAGCAGTTCTTC.

V is TRBV27 and J is TRBJ1-5; 7 bases agree with TRBD1. The junction had 5 bases not matched to a gene; V was cut back by 5 bases and J by 1 base. This CDR3 has 15 amino acids. CDR1 is MNHEY and CDR2 is SMNVEV in the germline V gene (reference sequence). The CDR3 sequence is CASSPKTGSNQPQHF. In DNA form, the CDR3 reads TGTGCCAGCAGTCCCAAGACAGGGAGCAATCAGCCCCAGCATTTT.

The chain employs TRBV3-1 (or the pseudogene TRBV3-2) and TRBJ1-6; 7 positions agree with TRBD1. J was trimmed by 7 bases and V by 4 bases; bases with no gene match: 7. Germline V CDR1 and CDR2: LGHDT, YNNKEL (reference sequence). CDR3 length equals 15 residues. The CDR3 region is CASSLRTGKNSPLHF. CDR3 sequence (DNA): TGTGCCAGCAGCCTTAGGACAGGAAAAAATTCACCCCTCCACTTT.

A few counts support this clone. The chain has TRBV28 and TRBJ2-7; TRBD1 aligns across 8 bases. Trimming removed 5 bases from V and 2 bases from J; junction bases left unmatched: 14. The CDR3 has 17 residues. Germline values: CDR1 MDHEN, CDR2 SYDVKM. CDR3 sequence (DNA): TGTGCCAGCAGTCGACGACAGGGGAAGCTTCCCCCCTACGAGCAGTACTTC. It yields the protein CASSRRQGKLPPYEQYF.

The rearrangement joins TRBV7-8 to TRBJ1-2; D may be TRBD1 (5 bases). The V gene's germline CDR1 is SGHVS and CDR2 FQNEAQ. This CDR3 is 16 amino acids long. V dropped 2 bases and J dropped 7 bases, with 20 bases sitting between them. The CDR3 is CASSLTWAGIVGGYTF. Written as DNA, the CDR3 is TGTGCCAGCAGCTTAACGTGGGCAGGGATCGTTGGTGGCTACACCTTC.